Sequencing of this TCR beta chain was carried out in a study of control samples from healthy donors and cancer patients. This table comes from immunoSEQ multiplex PCR, and its TCRdb copy is limited to in-frame clones, with some not included. Among more than 100,000 clones listed, around 88% were seen once. Trimming pared 4 bases from V and 4 bases from J, leaving 4 bases between. Germline V gene sequence: CDR1 LGHDT, CDR2 YNNKEL (reference sequence). The CDR3 sequence is 12 residues long. Of note for this clone: Other DNA sequences in this specimen translate into the identical CDR3.

The sequence derives from a man between 60 and 75 years old with lung cancer. This chain uses TRBV3-1 (or the pseudogene TRBV3-2) with TRBJ2-2; D is ambiguous. The material sequenced was PBMCs. This chain's CDR3 is CASSLITGELFF. The CDR3 nucleotides are TGTGCCAGCAGCCTAATCACCGGGGAGCTGTTTTTT.